These T cell receptor beta chains were read from a single sample in a study of vaccination and CD4 T cells after COVID-19. The antigens for these receptors are not known. TCRdb processed the PCR reads anew with MiXCR; each CDR3 protein has one entry. Of more than 10,000 distinct CDR3 sequences listed, 30% to 45% are singletons. Sequenced material: CD4+ T cells from blood, cultured in vitro. The receptors originated from a human donor in good health. Each CDR3 is given with its conserved first and last residue. Fields, in order: CDR3 protein, D gene, V gene, J gene. The D gene is left open where the match is weak.

CASSLLGLAVTGELFF	TRBD2	TRBV6-2/TRBV6-3	TRBJ2-2
CASSSSSRGWTGELFF	-	TRBV7-9	TRBJ2-2
CASSLGLAGGNGELFF	TRBD2	TRBV7-9	TRBJ2-2
CASSRDRGWETQYF	TRBD1	TRBV4-3	TRBJ2-5
CASSLYGSETQYF	-	TRBV27	TRBJ2-5
CASSSPRDRVGTEAFF	TRBD1	TRBV7-2	TRBJ1-1
CASSTSSGRPGKHGYTF	-	TRBV19	TRBJ1-2
CASSLSGRDNEQFF	TRBD2	TRBV7-9	TRBJ2-1
CASSLGLGIGAGELFF	-	TRBV7-2	TRBJ2-2
CASSDNRVNQETQYF	-	TRBV25-1	TRBJ2-5
CASSLQGGTEAFF	TRBD1	TRBV7-3	TRBJ1-1
CASSFDPTSGATDTQYF	TRBD2	TRBV6-5	TRBJ2-3
CASSSPTTGRQGDTQYF	TRBD2	TRBV7-8	TRBJ2-3
CASRLGSETQYF	-	TRBV12-3/TRBV12-4	TRBJ2-5
CASSLEGTGRAFF	TRBD1	TRBV27	TRBJ1-1
CASSEGPGQETQYF	-	TRBV6-1	TRBJ2-5
CASSGDRENIQYF	TRBD1	TRBV7-2	TRBJ2-4
CASSPRVTAYEQYF	-	TRBV7-8	TRBJ2-7
CASSNPRGPTYEQYF	-	TRBV28	TRBJ2-7
CASSPTRSGRNTIYF	-	TRBV5-4	TRBJ1-3
CASTPSSVAGGEQYF	-	TRBV5-4	-
CASSGEGGVYGYTF	-	TRBV2	TRBJ1-2
CASSLGQALTPLHF	TRBD1	TRBV27	TRBJ1-6
CAWMPGPDYEQYF	-	TRBV30	TRBJ2-7
CASSLLAGGPETQYF	TRBD2	TRBV5-8	TRBJ2-5
CASSIEGQGYQPQHF	TRBD1	TRBV19	TRBJ1-5
CSATPNGDSRSYNEQFF	-	TRBV20-1	TRBJ2-1
CASLPLGGVNTEAFF	-	TRBV7-9	TRBJ1-1
CASSTGQGGSVNTEAFF	TRBD1	TRBV7-9	TRBJ1-1
CAIRPLAGGPSSYNEQFF	TRBD2	TRBV6-2/TRBV6-3	TRBJ2-1
CASSTIAGGGNTGELFF	TRBD2	TRBV5-4	TRBJ2-2
CASSIRETLSRYEQYF	-	TRBV11-2	TRBJ2-7
CSARDLGTSGSWETQYF	TRBD2	TRBV20-1	TRBJ2-5
CASSFVGKAEQYF	-	TRBV7-2	TRBJ2-7
CASSTTGTQGSYEQYF	-	TRBV7-8	TRBJ2-7
CASSLGASYGYTF	-	TRBV5-6	TRBJ1-2
CASRPGTNQPQHF	-	TRBV2	TRBJ1-5
CASSDPGTHQPQHF	-	TRBV6-1	TRBJ1-5
CSARVQGTWLAGYTF	-	TRBV20-1	TRBJ1-2
CASSVIQDTQETQYF	-	TRBV9	TRBJ2-5
CASSTDRGRYEQYF	TRBD1	TRBV5-4	TRBJ2-7
CSARDHSLRMEKLFF	-	TRBV20-1	TRBJ1-4
CAWRLDRDYEQYF	TRBD1	TRBV30	TRBJ2-7
CASSLRGGGNQPQHF	-	TRBV6-1	TRBJ1-5
CASTLGLATYNEQFF	TRBD2	TRBV19	TRBJ2-1
CASSQGTGNNNSPLHF	TRBD1	TRBV4-2	TRBJ1-6
CASREIGGRASEQYF	TRBD2	TRBV4-1	TRBJ2-7
CASMGLAGYNEQFF	TRBD2	TRBV6-2/TRBV6-3	TRBJ2-1
CASSLVAASYEQYF	-	TRBV11-2	TRBJ2-7
CASSDISGKTDTQYF	TRBD2	TRBV25-1	TRBJ2-3
CASSPKHNEQFF	-	TRBV7-9	TRBJ2-1
CSARVGSDTQYF	-	TRBV20-1	TRBJ2-3
CASSVPPGGNTEAFF	TRBD1	TRBV19	TRBJ1-1
CASRGPGDSIEFF	-	TRBV6-1	TRBJ2-1
CASSPLGRGTSNQPQHF	-	TRBV28	TRBJ1-5
CASSLSASGSVAEQFF	TRBD2	TRBV27	TRBJ2-1
CATSREFPDRSYGYTF	-	TRBV15	TRBJ1-2
CASSARDTSYEQYF	-	TRBV6-1	TRBJ2-7